Each of the 5 T cell receptor beta chains below was sequenced from the same sample in a study of cytomegalovirus exposure and HLA in healthy donors. Primers: 60 Vbeta forward and 13 Jbeta reverse. The data were produced by immunoSEQ multiplex PCR, yet TCRdb's version contains in-frame clones alone and is incomplete. The repertoire has roughly 200,000 clones, over 75% of them found once; the top ten carry about 2.8%. Sequenced material: PBMCs. These receptors were taken from a woman aged 25-40 years in good health and CMV-seronegative.

The gene calls are TRBV2 and TRBJ1-5, with a tentative D call TRBD1 (5 bases). The CDR3 covers 16 residues. Germline assignment: CDR1 SNHLY and CDR2 FYNNEI. V gave up 8 bases and J gave up 0 bases, with 17 bases separating them. The DNA of the CDR3 is TGTGCCAGCCGGCCCCAACAGGTTTATAGCAATCAGCCCCAGCATTTT. Translated, it gives CASRPQQVYSNQPQHF.

This sequence joins TRBV5-1 and TRBJ2-5; TRBD1 matches at 10 bases. The CDR3 contains 17 residues. The trim removed 1 base at V and 0 bases at J, leaving 6 bases unmatched. Germline V CDR1 and CDR2: SGHRS, YFSETQ. The CDR3 DNA is TGCGCCAGCAGCTTGACCCGGACAGGGGGGTACCAAGAGACCCAGTACTTC. This translates into CASSLTRTGGYQETQYF.

The chain recombines TRBV9 with TRBJ1-1; 7 bases map to TRBD1. V shed 0 bases and J 10 bases; nucleotides not matched to a gene: 3. The CDR3 covers 12 residues. Germline loops: CDR1 SGDLS, CDR2 YYNGEE. CDR3 DNA sequence: TGTGCCAGCAGCGTAGGGGCAGGGGGAGCTTTCTTT. Its translation: CASSVGAGGAFF.

The CDR3: CASSLGQNQPQHF. CDR3 DNA: TGTGCCAGCAGCTTAGGACAGAATCAGCCCCAGCATTTT. V and J are TRBV7-2 and TRBJ1-5; D might be TRBD1 (5 bases). V shed 1 base and J shed 4 bases, with 5 bases lying between them. Germline V gene data show CDR1 as SGHTA and CDR2 as FQGNSA. CDR3 size: 13 residues.

This clone appeared once. This chain links TRBV6-1 with TRBJ1-5; no reliable D call. This CDR3 is 15 amino acids long. Trimming removed 4 bases at V and 0 bases at J, with 10 bases between. Germline loops: CDR1 MNHNS, CDR2 SASEGT. CDR3 nucleotides: TGTGCCAGCAGTGCCTCCGGGTATAGCAATCAGCCCCAGCATTTT. This codes for CASSASGYSNQPQHF.